This T cell receptor beta chain is drawn from a study of cytomegalovirus exposure and HLA in healthy donors. Overall study results and limits: In the roughly 130 validation repertoires, a later analysis found that first-cohort TCR clusters tended to co-occur. Cytomegalovirus-associated status was assigned to 150 or so TCR beta chains. Usually a TCR sequence was rare, but some public TCRs were found in many donors.

This clone showed up just once. Its antigen is as yet unknown. This table comes from immunoSEQ multiplex PCR, and its TCRdb copy is limited to in-frame clones, with some not included. Of 200,000 or so clones in the sample, approximately 88% were seen once. Sequenced: PBMCs. The clonotype comes from a man between 18 and 35 years old in good health and CMV-seropositive.

The CDR3 spells CASSLVPQEPNTEAFF. CDR3 sequence (DNA): TGTGCCAGCAGCTTAGTCCCACAGGAACCCAACACTGAAGCTTTCTTT. This chain joins TRBV7-9 and TRBJ1-1; TRBD1 might be the D (5 bases). Deletions cut 1 base from V and 2 bases from J, with 14 bases between. The CDR3 covers 16 residues. The germline gives CDR1 SEHNR, CDR2 FQNEAQ (reference sequence).